What follows is one T cell receptor (beta chain) and its context. Its antigen is as yet unknown. This sample was included in a study of beta chain features in type 1 diabetes. Study-wide results and caveats: Fewer junction insertions and more nucleotide deletions appeared in type 1 diabetes patients.

cDNA synthesis used the whole RNA isolate, giving expressed TCRB sequences. Produced via immunoSEQ multiplex PCR; TCRdb's table is partial and in-frame only. The data contain about 250,000 clones, about 14% of them singletons. It was via CD45RO/CCR7/CD25/CD127/CD95/CD27 that CD4+ naive, central memory, regulatory and stem cell-like memory cells were sorted. This clonotype was obtained from a middle-aged woman in good health. Material for sequencing was naive CD4+ T cells from blood.

The CDR3 bases are TGTGCCAGCAGTTTTGACGGGGTCACGCAGTATTTT. This codes for CASSFDGVTQYF. The chain recombines TRBV27 with TRBJ2-3; possible D gene TRBD2, 5 bases. The germline V gene encodes CDR1 MNHEY and CDR2 SMNVEV (reference sequence). V lost 3 bases to trimming and J lost 9 bases, with 10 bases between them. This CDR3 has 12 residues.